The source of this TCR beta chain is a study of T-cell reconstitution after alpha-beta-depleted transplantation in children. The CDR3 spans 14 residues. Per germline, CDR1 SQVTM and CDR2 ANQGSEA. Trimming took off 1 base at V and 0 bases at J, with 10 bases between the two ends. Unique molecular identifiers featured in how the TCRbeta library was prepared. TCRdb re-analysed the PCR reads in MiXCR, keeping a single row per CDR3 protein. The sample has around 800,000 distinct CDR3 sequences; 15% to 20% are singletons. This clonotype was detected many times. The antigen remains unidentified. Overall study results and limits: Newly produced T cells mostly accounted for T-cell counts and diversity one year post-transplant. It was surviving recipient T cells and thymic progenitors that gave some patients high TCRbeta diversity at day 60. Roughly two months post-transplant, alpha-beta T cells reportedly originated from several hundred graft clones that had expanded.

This TCR was sampled from a male patient between 10 and 17 years old who had a stem cell transplant for acute lymphoblastic leukemia, so the T cells may come from the graft donor. The sequenced sample was PBMCs, mostly from graft donor cells, obtained 360 days after TCRalphabeta/CD19-depleted stem cell transplant. The chain links TRBV29-1 to TRBJ2-7; TRBD2 might be the D (6 bases). CDR3 protein: CSVEGMGGSYEQYF. The CDR3 nucleotides read TGCAGCGTTGAAGGAATGGGGGGCTCCTACGAGCAGTACTTC.